This T cell receptor (beta chain) was identified during a study of blood T cells in healthy people across ages. Study in general: Template switching retrieved approximately one barcoded beta molecule for each two T cells.

A second roughly 6 to 11 cycle PCR used barcoded and J-beta primers. Using its own MiXCR run on the 5' RACE reads, TCRdb lists one record per CDR3 protein. This sample yields roughly 1,000,000 distinct CDR3 sequences, of which around 25% are seen a single time; 0.75% belongs to the top ten. Approximately 10 milliliters was the volume of peripheral blood drawn from each donor. This CDR3 has 14 amino acids. The V and J ends lost 0 bases and 8 bases respectively, with 13 bases between them. CDR1 MGHRA and CDR2 YSYEKL come from the germline V gene. These records were also assigned to another study, of T cells of mothers and their children.

The gene calls are TRBV4-1 and TRBJ1-2, with D unresolved. The TCR sequence derives from a girl aged 2-10 years in good health. Sequenced: blood. The CDR3 spells CASSQEGALRGYTF. The CDR3 nucleotides are TGCGCCAGCAGCCAAGAGGGCGCCCTTAGAGGCTACACCTTC.